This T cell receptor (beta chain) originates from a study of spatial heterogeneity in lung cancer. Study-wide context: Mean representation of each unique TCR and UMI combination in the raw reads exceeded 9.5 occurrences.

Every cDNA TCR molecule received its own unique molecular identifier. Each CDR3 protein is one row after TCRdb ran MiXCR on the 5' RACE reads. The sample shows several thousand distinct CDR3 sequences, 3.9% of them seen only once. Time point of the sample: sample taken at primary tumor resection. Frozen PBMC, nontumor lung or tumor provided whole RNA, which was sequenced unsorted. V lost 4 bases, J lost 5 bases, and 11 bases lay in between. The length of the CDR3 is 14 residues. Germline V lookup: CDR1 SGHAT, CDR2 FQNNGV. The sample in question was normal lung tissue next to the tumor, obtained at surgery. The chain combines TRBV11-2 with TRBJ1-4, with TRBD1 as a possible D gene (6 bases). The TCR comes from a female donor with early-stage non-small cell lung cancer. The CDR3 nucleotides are TGTGCCAGCAGCTACAGGGAGGGGAATGAAAAACTGTTTTTT. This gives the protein CASSYREGNEKLFF.